The sequence of this T cell receptor (beta chain) was determined in a study of cytomegalovirus exposure and HLA in healthy donors. At the level of the study: Inside one of the first data releases sat some 85 million unique TCRs taken from HLA-typed donors.

PCR used 60 Vbeta primers and 13 Jbeta primers. TCRdb keeps only in-frame clones here, not all; method: immunoSEQ multiplex PCR. The sample lists about 69,000 clones, 74% seen once, with approximately 10% in the top ten. Donors showed nominal health when sampled, although they likely had unrecorded immune exposures. The sequenced sample consisted of PBMCs. This receptor was identified in a woman aged 60 to 75 in good health and CMV-seropositive.

The CDR3 spells CASSVEGQGDIYGYTF. CDR3 DNA: TGTGCCAGCAGCGTAGAGGGACAGGGAGACATCTATGGCTACACCTTC. This chain links TRBV9 with TRBJ1-2, with 9 bases fitting TRBD1. The CDR3 is 16 amino acids. Germline V gene lookup returns CDR1 SGDLS and CDR2 YYNGEE. With V trimmed by 0 bases and J by 4 bases, 7 bases remained unmatched.